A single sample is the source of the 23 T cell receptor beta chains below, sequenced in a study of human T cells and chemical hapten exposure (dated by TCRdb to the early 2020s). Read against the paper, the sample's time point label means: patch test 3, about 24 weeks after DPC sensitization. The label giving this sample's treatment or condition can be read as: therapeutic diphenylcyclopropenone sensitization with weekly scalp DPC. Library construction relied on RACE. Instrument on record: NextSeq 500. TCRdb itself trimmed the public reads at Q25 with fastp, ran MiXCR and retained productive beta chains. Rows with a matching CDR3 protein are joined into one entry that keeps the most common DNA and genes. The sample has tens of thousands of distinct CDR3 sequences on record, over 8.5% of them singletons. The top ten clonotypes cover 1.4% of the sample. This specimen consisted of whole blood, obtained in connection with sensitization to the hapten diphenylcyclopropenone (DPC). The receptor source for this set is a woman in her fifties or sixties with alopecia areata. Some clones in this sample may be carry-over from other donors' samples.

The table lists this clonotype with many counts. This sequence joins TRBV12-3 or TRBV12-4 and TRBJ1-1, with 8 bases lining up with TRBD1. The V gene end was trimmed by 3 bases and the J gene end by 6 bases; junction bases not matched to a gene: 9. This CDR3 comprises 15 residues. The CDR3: CASSFYLGQDAEAFF. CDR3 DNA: TGTGCCAGCAGTTTCTACCTGGGACAGGACGCTGAAGCTTTCTTT.

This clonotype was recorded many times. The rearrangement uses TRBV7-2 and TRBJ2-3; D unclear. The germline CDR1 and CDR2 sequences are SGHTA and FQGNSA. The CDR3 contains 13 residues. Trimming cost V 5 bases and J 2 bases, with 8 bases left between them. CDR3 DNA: TGTGCCAGCAGCGTAATCTTCACAGATACGCAGTATTTT. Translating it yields CASSVIFTDTQYF.

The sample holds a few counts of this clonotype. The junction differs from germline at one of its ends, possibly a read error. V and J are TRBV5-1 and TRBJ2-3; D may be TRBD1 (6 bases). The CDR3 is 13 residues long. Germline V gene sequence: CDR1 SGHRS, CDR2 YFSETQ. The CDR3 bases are TGCGCCAACAGCTTTAACAGGGAAGATACGCAGTATTTT. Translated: CANSFNREDTQYF.

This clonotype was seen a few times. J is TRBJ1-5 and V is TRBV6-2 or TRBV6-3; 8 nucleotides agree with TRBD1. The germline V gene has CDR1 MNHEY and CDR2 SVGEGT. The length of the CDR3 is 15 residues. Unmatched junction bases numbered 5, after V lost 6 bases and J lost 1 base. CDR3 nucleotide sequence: TGTGCCAGCAGCCCCGACAGGGGCAGCAATCAGCCCCAGCATTTT. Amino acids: CASSPDRGSNQPQHF.

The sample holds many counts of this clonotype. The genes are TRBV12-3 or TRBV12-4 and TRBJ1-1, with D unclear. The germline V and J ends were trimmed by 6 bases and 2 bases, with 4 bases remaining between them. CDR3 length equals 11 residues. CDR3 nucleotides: TGTGCCAGCAGGCAAAACACTGAAGCTTTCTTT. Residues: CASRQNTEAFF.

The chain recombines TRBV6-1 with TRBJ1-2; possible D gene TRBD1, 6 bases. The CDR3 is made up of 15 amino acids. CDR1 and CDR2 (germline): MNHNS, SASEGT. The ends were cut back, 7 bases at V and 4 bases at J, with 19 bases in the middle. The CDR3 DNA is TGTGCCAGCATTGGAACGTTCCGGGACATCTATGGCTACACCTTC. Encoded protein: CASIGTFRDIYGYTF.

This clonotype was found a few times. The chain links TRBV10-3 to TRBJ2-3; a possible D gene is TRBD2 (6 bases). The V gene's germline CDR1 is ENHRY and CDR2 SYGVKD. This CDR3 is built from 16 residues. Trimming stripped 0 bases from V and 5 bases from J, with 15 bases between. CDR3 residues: CAISESPRDSGDTQYF. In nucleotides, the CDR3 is TGTGCCATCAGTGAGTCGCCCAGGGACTCAGGAGATACGCAGTATTTT.

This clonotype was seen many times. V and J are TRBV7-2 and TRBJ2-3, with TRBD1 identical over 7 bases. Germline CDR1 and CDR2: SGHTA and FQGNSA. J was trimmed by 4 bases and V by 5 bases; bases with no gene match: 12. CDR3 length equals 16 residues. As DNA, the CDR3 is TGTGCCAGCAGCCAGACCGGGACAGAGACTTCAGATACGCAGTATTTT. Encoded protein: CASSQTGTETSDTQYF. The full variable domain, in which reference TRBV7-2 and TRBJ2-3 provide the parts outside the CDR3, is GAGVSQSPSNKVTEKGKDVELRCDPISGHTALYWYRQSLGQGLEFLIYFQGNSAPDKSGLPSDRFSAERTGGSVSTLTIQRTQQEDSAVYLCASSQTGTETSDTQYFGPGTRLTVL.

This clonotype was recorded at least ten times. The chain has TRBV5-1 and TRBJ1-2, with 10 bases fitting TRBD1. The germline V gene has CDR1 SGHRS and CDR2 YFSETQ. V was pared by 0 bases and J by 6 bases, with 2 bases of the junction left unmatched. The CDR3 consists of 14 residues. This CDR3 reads CASSLAGTGDGYTF. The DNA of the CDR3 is TGCGCCAGCAGCTTGGCCGGGACAGGGGATGGCTACACCTTC.

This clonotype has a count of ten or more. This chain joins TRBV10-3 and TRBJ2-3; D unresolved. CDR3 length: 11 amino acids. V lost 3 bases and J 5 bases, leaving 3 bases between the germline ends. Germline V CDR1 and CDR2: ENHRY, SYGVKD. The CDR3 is CAISEGDTQYF. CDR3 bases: TGTGCCATCAGTGAAGGAGATACGCAGTATTTT.

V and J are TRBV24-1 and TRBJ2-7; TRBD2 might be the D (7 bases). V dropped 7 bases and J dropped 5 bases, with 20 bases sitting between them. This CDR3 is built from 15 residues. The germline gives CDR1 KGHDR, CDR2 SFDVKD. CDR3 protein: CATSPRSRGAHEQYF. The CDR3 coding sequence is TGTGCCACCAGCCCTCGATCCCGGGGGGCCCACGAGCAGTACTTC.

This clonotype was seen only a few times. The CDR3 DNA reads TGTGCCAGCAGCTCAGACAGGGCCAGCTCTGGGGCCAACGTCCTGACTTTC. This sequence encodes CASSSDRASSGANVLTF. The V and J genes are TRBV13 and TRBJ2-6, with 7 positions matching TRBD1. This CDR3 spans 17 amino acids. Germline lookup yields CDR1 PRHDT and CDR2 FYEKMQ (reference sequence). The trim removed 4 bases at V and 0 bases at J, leaving 6 bases unmatched.

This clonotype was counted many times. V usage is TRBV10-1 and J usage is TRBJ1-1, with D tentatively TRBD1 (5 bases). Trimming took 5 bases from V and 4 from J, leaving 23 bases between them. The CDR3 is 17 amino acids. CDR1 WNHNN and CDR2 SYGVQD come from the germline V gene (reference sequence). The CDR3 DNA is TGCGCCAGCAGTCCCACGCCGGGACGGGGGGTCGGCACTGAAGCTTTCTTT. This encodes CASSPTPGRGVGTEAFF.

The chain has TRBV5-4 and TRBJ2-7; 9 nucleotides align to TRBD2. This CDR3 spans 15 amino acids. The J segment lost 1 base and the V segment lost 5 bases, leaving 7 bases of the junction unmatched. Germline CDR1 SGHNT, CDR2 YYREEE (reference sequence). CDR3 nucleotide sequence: TGTGCCAGCAGTCCTAGCGGGGCTCCTTCCTACGAGCAGTACTTC. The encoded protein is CASSPSGAPSYEQYF.

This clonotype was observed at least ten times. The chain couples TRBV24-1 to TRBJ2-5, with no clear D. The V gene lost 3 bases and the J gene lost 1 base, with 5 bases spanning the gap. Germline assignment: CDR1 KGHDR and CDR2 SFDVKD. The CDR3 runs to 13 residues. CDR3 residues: CATSDGPQETQYF. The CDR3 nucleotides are TGTGCCACCAGTGATGGACCCCAAGAGACCCAGTACTTC.

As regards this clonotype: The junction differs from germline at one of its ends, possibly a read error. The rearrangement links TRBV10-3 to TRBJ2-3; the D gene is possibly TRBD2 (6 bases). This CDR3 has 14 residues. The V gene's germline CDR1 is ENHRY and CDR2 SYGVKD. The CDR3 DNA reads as TGTGCCTTCAGGAGGGACGGCAGCACAGATACGCAGTATTTT. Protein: CAFRRDGSTDTQYF.

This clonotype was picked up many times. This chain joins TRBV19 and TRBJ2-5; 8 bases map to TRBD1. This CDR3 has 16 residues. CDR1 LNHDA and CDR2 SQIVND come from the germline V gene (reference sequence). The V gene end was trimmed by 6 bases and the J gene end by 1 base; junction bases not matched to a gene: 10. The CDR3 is CASSESRQGSQETQYF. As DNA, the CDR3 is TGTGCCAGTAGCGAATCCAGACAGGGGTCCCAAGAGACCCAGTACTTC.

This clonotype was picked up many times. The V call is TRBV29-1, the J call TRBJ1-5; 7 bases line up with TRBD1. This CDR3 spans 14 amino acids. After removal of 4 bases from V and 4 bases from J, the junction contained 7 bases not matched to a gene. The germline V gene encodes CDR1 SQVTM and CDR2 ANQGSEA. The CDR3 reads CSVVTGTANQPQHF. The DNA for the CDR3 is TGCAGCGTTGTCACCGGGACAGCAAATCAGCCCCAGCATTTT.

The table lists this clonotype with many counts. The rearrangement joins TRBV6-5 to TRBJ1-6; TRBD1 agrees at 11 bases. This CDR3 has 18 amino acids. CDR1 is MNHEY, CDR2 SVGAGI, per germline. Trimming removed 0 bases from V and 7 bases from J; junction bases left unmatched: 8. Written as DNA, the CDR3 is TGTGCCAGCAGTTACTCTCGGGTCGGGACAGGGGGAAATTCACCCCTCCACTTT. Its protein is CASSYSRVGTGGNSPLHF.

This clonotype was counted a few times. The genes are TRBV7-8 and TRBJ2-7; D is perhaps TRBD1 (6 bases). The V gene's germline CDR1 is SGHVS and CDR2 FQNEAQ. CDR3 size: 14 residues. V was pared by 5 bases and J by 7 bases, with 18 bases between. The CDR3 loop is CASSEYGTQGEQYF. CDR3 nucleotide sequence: TGTGCCAGCAGCGAATACGGGACCCAGGGGGAGCAGTACTTC.

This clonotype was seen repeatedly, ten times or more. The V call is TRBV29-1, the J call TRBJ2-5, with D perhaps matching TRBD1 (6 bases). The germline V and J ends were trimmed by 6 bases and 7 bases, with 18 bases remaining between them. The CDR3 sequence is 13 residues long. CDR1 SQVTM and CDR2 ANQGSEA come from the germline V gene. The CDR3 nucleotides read TGCAGCGTCGGTCCCACAGGGAGTGGGACCCAGTACTTC. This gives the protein CSVGPTGSGTQYF.

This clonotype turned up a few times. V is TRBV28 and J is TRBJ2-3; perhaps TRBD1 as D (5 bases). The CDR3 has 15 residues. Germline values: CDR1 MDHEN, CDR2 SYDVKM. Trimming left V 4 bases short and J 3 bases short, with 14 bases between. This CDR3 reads CASSSLRQGTDTQYF. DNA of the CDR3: TGTGCCAGCAGTTCCCTGCGGCAGGGAACAGATACGCAGTATTTT.

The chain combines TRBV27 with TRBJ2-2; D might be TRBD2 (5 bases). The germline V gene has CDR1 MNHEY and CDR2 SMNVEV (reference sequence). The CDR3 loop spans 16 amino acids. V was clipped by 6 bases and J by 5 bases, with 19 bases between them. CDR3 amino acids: CASRNHRESSTGELFF. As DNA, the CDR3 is TGTGCCAGCAGGAACCACCGGGAATCTTCAACCGGGGAGCTGTTTTTT.